This T cell receptor (beta chain) was documented in a study of PD-L1 blockade in urothelial cancer. Across the whole study: Most of the 29 patients were men who had bladder-origin urothelial cancer.

This CDR3 is 16 amino acids long. The V and J ends lost 0 bases and 7 bases, in that order; junction bases with no gene match: 8. The germline CDR1 and CDR2 sequences are LNHDA and SQIVND (reference sequence). Produced via immunoSEQ multiplex PCR; TCRdb's table is partial and in-frame only. This sample has around 130,000 clones, with 65% to 85% found just once. Described time point: pretreatment peripheral blood. V is TRBV19 and J is TRBJ1-5; 8 bases match TRBD1. This TCR derives from a man between 50 and 59 years old with urothelial cancer. Material: PBMCs, obtained around atezolizumab (anti-PD-L1) treatment. The CDR3 DNA reads TGTGCCAGTAGTATAGATGGTGCGGCAGGGGGCCAGCCCCAGCATTTT. Translation: CASSIDGAAGGQPQHF.